The TCR beta chain described here comes from a study of T cells expressing NK-cell markers. Whole-study context: Each TCR beta repertoire originated in sorted T cells that were CD3+CD56+NKG2C+, CD3+CD56+NKG2C- or CD3+CD56-NKG2C+. In the group of eight sequenced donors, seven were HCMV-seropositive and one was seronegative. Study findings and constraints: These clonotypes also led the CD3+CD56-NKG2C+ fraction in a few donors.

A word on this clonotype: Its antigen is not known.

Generation of TCR beta cDNA was performed by 5'RACE template switching incorporating UMIs. TCRdb reprocessed the 5' RACE reads and stores each CDR3 protein as one record, lacking DNA. The sample table includes about 400,000 distinct CDR3 sequences. The CDR3 covers 20 residues. CDR1 is MNHEY, CDR2 SVGAGI, per germline. The genes are TRBV6-5 and TRBJ2-2; TCRdb indicates TRBD2, and absent DNA this call remains unverified. Sequenced input: blood T cells: a sorted CD56 or NKG2C T cell subset, CD4+ or CD8+ T cells, or bulk PBMC T cells (not recorded which). The sequence was obtained from a woman aged 45-59 years in good health. This CDR3 is CASRRGPPLAGVVYTGELFF.